The 27 T cell receptor beta chains given below trace back to one sample, sequenced in a study of blood T cell repertoires in COVID-19 (dated by TCRdb to about 2020). Libraries were built with the immunoSEQ multiplex PCR assay. TCRdb's version of the immuneACCESS table is confined to in-frame rearrangements and falls short of the full clone set. An unresolved V gene accounts for under half of the shortfall where checked; the remainder is of unknown origin. The sample table shows roughly 60,000 clones, and approximately 82% are seen once. 3.5% of the sample is taken by the ten largest. Sequencing used peripheral blood. These receptors were collected from a woman of 80 years or more with acute or convalescent COVID-19.

This clone showed up just a few times. The chain links TRBV6-1 to TRBJ1-5; weak D call: TRBD1 (5 bases). The germline gives CDR1 MNHNS, CDR2 SASEGT. This CDR3 spans 15 amino acids. V lost 0 bases and J lost 3, with 9 bases in between. CDR3 nucleotide sequence: TGTGCCAGCAGTGAAGCCGGGGGATTCAATCAGCCCCAGCATTTT. Translated: CASSEAGGFNQPQHF.

This chain joins TRBV29-1 and TRBJ2-1; perhaps TRBD2 as D (6 bases). Looked up from germline, CDR1 is SQVTM and CDR2 is ANQGSEA. V lost 4 bases and J lost 3, with 10 bases in between. This CDR3 is 13 amino acids long. CDR3 region: CSVVGGGYNEQFF. The CDR3 bases are TGCAGCGTTGTCGGGGGTGGCTACAATGAGCAGTTCTTC.

Here the CDR3 DNA reads TGTGCCAGCAAGGAACAGGCCCATAGCAATCAGCCCCAGCATTTT. Protein product: CASKEQAHSNQPQHF. The chain recombines TRBV2 with TRBJ1-5; maybe TRBD1 (5 bases). The CDR3 has 15 residues. Trimming removed 7 bases at V and 0 bases at J, with 13 bases between. Germline loops: CDR1 SNHLY, CDR2 FYNNEI.

V usage is TRBV5-1 and J usage is TRBJ1-1; possible D gene TRBD1, 5 bases. The length of the CDR3 is 15 residues. Germline CDR1 SGHRS, CDR2 YFSETQ. Trimming shortened V by 4 bases and J by 1 base, and 14 bases separated the two germline ends. This CDR3 is CASSTTRAPNTEAFF. The CDR3 DNA follows: TGCGCCAGCAGCACCACCAGGGCCCCGAACACTGAAGCTTTCTTT. The whole variable domain, filled in from reference TRBV5-1 and TRBJ1-1, reads KAGVTQTPRYLIKTRGQQVTLSCSPISGHRSVSWYQQTPGQGLQFLFEYFSETQRNKGNFPGRFSGRQFSNSRSEMNVSTLELGDSALYLCASSTTRAPNTEAFFGQGTRLTVV.

Here the CDR3 reads CASSVATSGGYEQYF. The CDR3 DNA reads as TGTGCCAGCAGCGTAGCGACTAGCGGGGGGTACGAGCAGTACTTC. The chain recombines TRBV9 with TRBJ2-7; 13 bases fit TRBD2. Trimming took 0 bases from V and 4 from J; bases not matched to a gene: 1. CDR3 length: 15 residues. Germline CDR1 SGDLS, CDR2 YYNGEE.

The chain uses TRBV5-1 and TRBJ2-7; TRBD2 agrees at 9 bases. Germline V gene data show CDR1 as SGHRS and CDR2 as YFSETQ. The CDR3 runs to 15 residues. Trimming removed 4 bases from V and 2 bases from J; junction bases left unmatched: 7. The CDR3 here is CASSQRLAATYEQYF. The CDR3, as DNA: TGCGCCAGCAGCCAGAGACTAGCGGCAACCTACGAGCAGTACTTC.

The V gene is TRBV5-4, the J gene TRBJ2-3; 13 bases line up with TRBD2. CDR3 length: 18 amino acids. The germline gives CDR1 SGHNT, CDR2 YYREEE (reference sequence). J was trimmed by 6 bases and V by 4 bases; bases with no gene match: 14. For the CDR3, the DNA is TGTGCCAGCAGCCCACAAACACTAGCGGGGGGGCCGCAGGATACGCAGTATTTT. Protein: CASSPQTLAGGPQDTQYF.

The gene calls are TRBV7-3 and TRBJ1-1; the D gene is possibly TRBD1 (6 bases). Between the trimmed V and J ends, which lost 5 bases and 5 bases, there was a span of 15 bases. Germline-derived CDR1 and CDR2 are SGHTA and FQGTGA. This CDR3 comprises 14 residues. The CDR3 bases are TGTGCCAGCAGCCCCGGGGGGGCAGGGACTGAAGCTTTCTTT. It translates to CASSPGGAGTEAFF.

The gene calls are TRBV6-5 and TRBJ2-7; D perhaps matches TRBD2 (5 bases). Germline assignment: CDR1 MNHEY and CDR2 SVGAGI. The CDR3 covers 14 residues. Trimming removed 2 bases at V and 0 bases at J, with 8 bases between. CDR3 sequence: CASSYPTSSYEQYF. The CDR3 nucleotides read TGTGCCAGCAGTTACCCAACTAGCTCCTACGAGCAGTACTTC.

The rearrangement joins TRBV18 to TRBJ2-7; D might be TRBD2 (7 bases). The ends were cut back, 5 bases at V and 3 bases at J, with 14 bases in the middle. The CDR3 covers 14 residues. CDR1 KGHSH and CDR2 LQKENI come from the germline V gene. The CDR3, as DNA: TGTGCCAGCTCAGGGGGCGGGGGTGTCTACGAGCAGTACTTC. Translation: CASSGGGGVYEQYF.

The rearrangement joins TRBV6-2 or TRBV6-3 to TRBJ1-6; no clear D gene. Germline-derived CDR1 and CDR2 are MNHEY and SVGEGT. The ends were cut back, 0 bases at V and 4 bases at J, with 16 bases in the middle. The CDR3 covers 18 residues. The CDR3 loop reads CASSYSIWQRPYNSPLHF. CDR3 in DNA: TGTGCCAGCAGTTACTCGATCTGGCAGCGCCCATATAATTCACCCCTCCACTTT.

V is TRBV10-3 and J is TRBJ2-3; a weak D match, TRBD2 (7 bases). Germline V gene lookup returns CDR1 ENHRY and CDR2 SYGVKD. The CDR3 has 16 amino acids. With 4 bases removed from V and 2 bases from J, the gap between germline ends came to 16 bases. The CDR3 DNA follows: TGTGCCATCAGTGGTCTAGGCGGGGGCCTCACAGATACGCAGTATTTT. This sequence encodes CAISGLGGGLTDTQYF.

This rearrangement joins TRBV28 to TRBJ1-2, with 11 bases matching TRBD1. The ends lost 6 bases at V and 7 bases at J; junction bases unmatched: 10. The CDR3 is 15 amino acids. Germline V gene sequence: CDR1 MDHEN, CDR2 SYDVKM. Here the CDR3 reads CASRAPGQGASGYTF. For the CDR3, the DNA is TGTGCCAGCAGGGCCCCCGGACAGGGGGCGAGTGGCTACACCTTC.

This chain connects TRBV6-6 to TRBJ1-5, with 9 bases aligning to TRBD1. The V and J ends lost 6 bases and 3 bases, in that order; junction bases with no gene match: 6. This CDR3 has 15 amino acids. In germline, CDR1 is MNHNY, CDR2 SVGAGI (reference sequence). CDR3 residues: CASRLGTGYNQPQHF. In DNA, the CDR3 is TGTGCCAGCAGGCTCGGGACAGGGTACAATCAGCCCCAGCATTTT.

This clone is a singleton in its sample. This chain joins TRBV4-2 and TRBJ2-5, with TRBD2 identical over 7 bases. The germline CDR1 and CDR2 sequences are LGHNA and YNFKEQ. The CDR3 consists of 14 residues. V lost 8 bases to trimming and J lost 5 bases; unmatched junction nucleotides: 11. CDR3 bases: TGTGCCAGCGGAACAGCGGGGACGGAGGAGACCCAGTACTTC. Translation gives CASGTAGTEETQYF.

The rearrangement joins TRBV2 to TRBJ1-1; D gene uncertain. The CDR3 covers 14 residues. Germline assignment: CDR1 SNHLY and CDR2 FYNNEI. Trimming shortened V by 6 bases and J by 4 bases, and 15 bases separated the two germline ends. CDR3 protein: CASSVDGRVTEAFF. The CDR3 DNA reads TGTGCCAGCAGCGTTGATGGGAGGGTCACTGAAGCTTTCTTT.

CDR3 bases: TGTGCCTGTACAGTGGGGGGGTACGAGCAGTACTTC. Encoded protein: CACTVGGYEQYF. The rearrangement links TRBV30 to TRBJ2-7, with 7 bases aligning to TRBD2. Germline CDR1 and CDR2: GTSNPN and SVGIG (reference sequence). The CDR3 loop spans 12 amino acids. After removal of 6 bases from V and 4 bases from J, the junction contained 6 bases not matched to a gene.

The V and J genes are TRBV19 and TRBJ2-3; 7 nucleotides align to TRBD1. Looked up from germline, CDR1 is LNHDA and CDR2 is SQIVND (reference sequence). CDR3 length: 16 residues. The J segment lost 6 bases and the V segment lost 3 bases, leaving 12 bases of the junction unmatched. The CDR3 protein is CASSIGPGQTGDTQYF. The DNA of the CDR3 is TGTGCCAGTAGTATTGGTCCGGGACAGACCGGGGATACGCAGTATTTT.

The chain uses TRBV9 and TRBJ2-3; 9 bases are shared with TRBD1. Germline-derived CDR1 and CDR2 are SGDLS and YYNGEE. Unmatched junction bases numbered 9, after V lost 2 bases and J lost 5 bases. This CDR3 has 16 residues. CDR3 sequence reads: CASSVAAGQGVDTQYF. DNA of the CDR3: TGTGCCAGCAGCGTGGCGGCGGGACAGGGCGTAGATACGCAGTATTTT.

The J gene is TRBJ1-2, the V gene TRBV19; tentatively, D is TRBD1 (5 bases). The CDR3 consists of 12 residues. Germline values: CDR1 LNHDA, CDR2 SQIVND (reference sequence). Trimming removed 8 bases at V and 8 bases at J, with 15 bases between. The CDR3 region has the DNA TGTGCCAGTGCGGGGGAACGAAGGGGCTACACCTTC. As protein: CASAGERRGYTF.

The chain links TRBV7-2 to TRBJ1-5, with D hard to call. The CDR3 sequence is 14 residues long. V was trimmed by 4 bases and J by 1 base, leaving 8 bases between them. Germline lookup yields CDR1 SGHTA and CDR2 FQGNSA. The CDR3: CASSSGMSNQPQHF. The CDR3 DNA sequence: TGTGCCAGCAGCTCGGGGATGAGCAATCAGCCCCAGCATTTT. The whole variable domain, filled in from reference TRBV7-2 and TRBJ1-5, reads GAGVSQSPSNKVTEKGKDVELRCDPISGHTALYWYRQSLGQGLEFLIYFQGNSAPDKSGLPSDRFSAERTGGSVSTLTIQRTQQEDSAVYLCASSSGMSNQPQHFGDGTRLSIL.

This chain connects TRBV29-1 to TRBJ2-3; D possibly corresponds to TRBD1 (7 bases). The CDR3 has 13 amino acids. Germline V gene sequence: CDR1 SQVTM, CDR2 ANQGSEA. This CDR3 is CSEQGRGADTQYF. The DNA for the CDR3 is TGCAGTGAACAGGGGCGGGGAGCAGATACGCAGTATTTT.

This chain uses TRBV2 with TRBJ2-2; D ambiguous. The V and J ends lost 6 bases and 1 base respectively, with 9 bases between them. The CDR3 runs to 14 residues. Germline CDR1 and CDR2: SNHLY and FYNNEI. CDR3 sequence (DNA): TGTGCCAGCAGAGGAGTATTGAACACCGGGGAGCTGTTTTTT. Its translation is CASRGVLNTGELFF.

This clone is labeled as medium-sized. The chain combines TRBV6-2 or TRBV6-3 with TRBJ2-4; D not certain. Germline lookup yields CDR1 MNHEY and CDR2 SVGEGT. Deletions cut 0 bases from V and 1 base from J, with 25 bases between. This CDR3 is 21 amino acids long. The CDR3 DNA follows: TGTGCCAGCAGTTACTCGAATCTCAACCCAGGTGAAGGTTATGCCAAAAACATTCAGTACTTC. This sequence encodes CASSYSNLNPGEGYAKNIQYF.

The chain carries TRBV7-9 and TRBJ1-1; D unclear. Per the germline V gene, CDR1 is SEHNR and CDR2 is FQNEAQ (reference sequence). The CDR3 length is 14 residues. V lost 4 bases to trimming and J lost 0 bases, with 9 bases between them. CDR3 in amino acids: CASSSAAVNTEAFF. Written as DNA, the CDR3 is TGTGCCAGCAGCTCTGCGGCGGTGAACACTGAAGCTTTCTTT.

This chain uses TRBV6-5 with TRBJ1-2; a possible D gene is TRBD1 (6 bases). Germline assignment: CDR1 MNHEY and CDR2 SVGAGI. The CDR3 has 15 amino acids. V was clipped by 0 bases and J by 2 bases, with 10 bases between them. CDR3 residues: CASSYSRGANYGYTF. For the CDR3, the DNA is TGTGCCAGCAGTTACTCTCGGGGGGCGAACTATGGCTACACCTTC.

V usage is TRBV6-5 and J usage is TRBJ2-1, with D unclear. CDR1 is MNHEY and CDR2 is SVGAGI in the germline V gene. Trimming took 6 bases from V and 5 from J, leaving 17 bases between them. The CDR3 has 15 amino acids. The CDR3 here is CASRTDRLGNNEQFF. DNA of the CDR3: TGTGCCAGCAGAACAGATAGGCTCGGAAACAATGAGCAGTTCTTC.